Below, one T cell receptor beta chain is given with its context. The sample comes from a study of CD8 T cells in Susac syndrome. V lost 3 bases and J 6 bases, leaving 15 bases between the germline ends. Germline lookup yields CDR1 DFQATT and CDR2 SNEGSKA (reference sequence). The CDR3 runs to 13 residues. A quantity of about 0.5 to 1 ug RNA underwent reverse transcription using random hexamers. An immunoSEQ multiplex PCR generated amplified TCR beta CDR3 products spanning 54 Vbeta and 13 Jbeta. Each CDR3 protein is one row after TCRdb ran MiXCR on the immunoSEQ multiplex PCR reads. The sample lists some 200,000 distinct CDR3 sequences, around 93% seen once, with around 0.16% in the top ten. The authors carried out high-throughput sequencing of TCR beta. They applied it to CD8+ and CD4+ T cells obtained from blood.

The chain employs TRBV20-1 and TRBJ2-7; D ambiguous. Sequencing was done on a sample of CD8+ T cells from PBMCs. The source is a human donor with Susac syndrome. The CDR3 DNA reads TGCAGTGCTAGGTTTTTTTCGCGGAGCGAGCAGTACTTC. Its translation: CSARFFSRSEQYF.